The entry below describes one T cell receptor beta chain. Other DNA sequences in this specimen translate into the identical CDR3. These data are taken from a study of shared clonotypes between healthy human individuals. Germline trimming cut 4 bases from V and 4 bases from J; bases unmatched to any gene: 5. Germline loops: CDR1 SGHRS, CDR2 YFSETQ. The CDR3 consists of 16 residues. TCRdb keeps only in-frame clones here, not all; method: immunoSEQ multiplex PCR. The data hold 2 million to 2.5 million clones, with around 92% observed a single time. The rearrangement joins TRBV5-1 to TRBJ2-3; 14 nucleotides agree with TRBD2. Sequences were obtained from naive CD4+ T cells from PBMCs. Subset specified: CD45RA+ positively selected. The TCR originated in a man aged 18 to 30 in good health. Some clones in this sample may be carry-over from other donors' samples. The CDR3 bases are TGCGCCAGCAGCAGGGGACTAGCGGGAGAACCAGATACGCAGTATTTT. This sequence encodes CASSRGLAGEPDTQYF.